A single sample gave rise to the 2 T cell receptor beta chains below, sequenced in a study of OX40 agonist ivuxolimab in advanced cancers. The table came from immunoSEQ multiplex PCR; TCRdb's copy has only in-frame clones and leaves some out. Among tens of thousands of clones, 65% to 85% were seen once, and the ten largest hold approximately 2%. The sequencing here drew on CD4+ or CD8+ T cells sorted from blood, taken in a trial of the OX40 agonist ivuxolimab. The receptors were gathered from an adult with an advanced solid tumor such as melanoma, head and neck, liver or kidney cancer.

This clone has more than one count but fewer than ten. The genes are TRBV6-6 and TRBJ2-3, with 7 bases aligning to TRBD1. J lost 2 bases, V lost 7 bases, and 12 bases had no gene match. Germline loops: CDR1 MNHNY, CDR2 SVGAGI (reference sequence). This CDR3 comprises 16 residues. Here the CDR3 DNA reads TGTGCCAGCACCACAACGGGACAGCACCCCACAGATACGCAGTATTTT. This sequence encodes CASTTTGQHPTDTQYF.

The sample holds one count of this clone. The V call is TRBV11-2, the J call TRBJ2-7; TRBD1 might be the D (6 bases). The CDR3 loop spans 15 amino acids. Between the trimmed V and J ends, which lost 7 bases and 3 bases, there was a span of 19 bases. Looked up from germline, CDR1 is SGHAT and CDR2 is FQNNGV. In DNA, the CDR3 is TGTGCCAGCAAGGTTGGCGGACAGCGAAACTACGAGCAGTACTTC. Translating gives CASKVGGQRNYEQYF.